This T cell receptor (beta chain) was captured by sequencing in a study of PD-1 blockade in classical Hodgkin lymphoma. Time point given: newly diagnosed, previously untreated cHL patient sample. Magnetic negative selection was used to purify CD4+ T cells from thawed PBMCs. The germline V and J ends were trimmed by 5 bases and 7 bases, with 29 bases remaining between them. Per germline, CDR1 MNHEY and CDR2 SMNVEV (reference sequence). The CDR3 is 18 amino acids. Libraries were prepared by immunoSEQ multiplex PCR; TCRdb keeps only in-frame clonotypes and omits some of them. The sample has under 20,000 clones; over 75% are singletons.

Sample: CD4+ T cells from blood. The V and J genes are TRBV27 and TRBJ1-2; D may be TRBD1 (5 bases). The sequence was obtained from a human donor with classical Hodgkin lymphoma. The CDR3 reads CASSLTPGRGRAIGGYTF. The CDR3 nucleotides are TGTGCCAGCAGTCTTACCCCGGGACGTGGACGGGCTATTGGTGGCTACACCTTC.